These 18 T cell receptor beta chains originate from one sample sequenced in a study of T cell responses to AZD1222 COVID-19 vaccine. This table comes from immunoSEQ multiplex PCR, and its TCRdb copy is limited to in-frame clones, with some not included. The sample shows over 150,000 clones, about 93% of them seen only once. The sample consisted of peripheral blood, taken 28 days after the second dose of the MenACWY control vaccine. The origin of the receptors is an adult who received the MenACWY meningococcal vaccine as a control.

Written as DNA, the CDR3 is TGTGCCAGCAGCTTTGGACAGAGGAACACTGAAGCTTTCTTT. Amino acid sequence: CASSFGQRNTEAFF. The V call is TRBV5-4, the J call TRBJ1-1; possibly TRBD1 for D (6 bases). The length of the CDR3 is 14 residues. V gave up 2 bases and J gave up 1 base, with 9 bases separating them. CDR1 is SGHNT and CDR2 is YYREEE in the germline V gene (reference sequence).

The rearrangement uses TRBV7-8 and TRBJ2-2; the D call may be TRBD1 or TRBD2 (6 bases each). V was shortened by 3 bases and J by 0 bases, with 17 bases between the two germline ends. The CDR3 is 18 amino acids. Germline loops: CDR1 SGHVS, CDR2 FQNEAQ. This CDR3 is CASSLGGRQGTNTGELFF. DNA for the CDR3: TGTGCCAGCAGCTTGGGGGGCCGCCAGGGTACGAACACCGGGGAGCTGTTTTTT.

In this sample, this clone turned up a few times. The rearrangement uses TRBV18 and TRBJ2-5, with TRBD1 identical over 7 bases. With V trimmed by 5 bases and J by 3 bases, 6 bases remained unmatched. CDR1 is KGHSH, CDR2 LQKENI, per germline. The CDR3 covers 14 residues. The chain's CDR3 is CASSIRDSKETQYF. The DNA of the CDR3 is TGTGCCAGCTCAATACGGGACAGCAAAGAGACCCAGTACTTC.

The J gene is TRBJ2-7, the V gene TRBV23-1; D may be TRBD1 (6 bases). TRBV23-1 is marked as an open reading frame, function uncertain. The CDR3 runs to 15 residues. V lost 3 bases and J 6 bases, leaving 18 bases between the germline ends. The CDR3 here is CASSQLYRVVSEQYF. DNA of the CDR3: TGCGCCAGCAGTCAGTTGTACAGGGTTGTCTCCGAGCAGTACTTC.

The genes are TRBV5-8 and TRBJ2-5, with 12 bases lining up with TRBD2. CDR1 is SGHTS, CDR2 YDEGEE, per germline. This CDR3 has 15 amino acids. V was pared by 2 bases and J by 5 bases, with 4 bases of the junction left unmatched. DNA for the CDR3: TGTGCCAGCAGCTTCCCCCTAGCGGGGGGGGAGACCCAGTACTTC. It codes for CASSFPLAGGETQYF.

The chain carries TRBV30 and TRBJ1-4, with D unclear. The CDR3 is 12 residues long. Per the germline V gene, CDR1 is GTSNPN and CDR2 is SVGIG (reference sequence). V was pared by 0 bases and J by 8 bases, with 7 bases between. The CDR3 DNA reads as TGTGCCTGGAGTGTACAGAGCGAAAAACTGTTTTTT. It is translated as CAWSVQSEKLFF.

This chain connects TRBV6-6 to TRBJ2-7, with 8 nucleotides matching TRBD1. J lost 0 bases, V lost 6 bases, and 7 bases had no gene match. The length of the CDR3 is 15 residues. Germline CDR1 MNHNY, CDR2 SVGAGI (reference sequence). The CDR3, as DNA: TGTGCCAGCAGCGACTCGACAGGGGCCTCCTACGAGCAGTACTTC. Translation: CASSDSTGASYEQYF.

V gene TRBV6-2 or TRBV6-3 combines with J gene TRBJ1-2; 9 positions match TRBD1. Germline trimming cut 4 bases from V and 7 bases from J; bases unmatched to any gene: 7. The CDR3 is 14 residues long. Germline CDR1 reads MNHEY; CDR2 reads SVGEGT. The CDR3 loop reads CASSLTQGAVGYTF. CDR3 in DNA: TGTGCCAGCAGTTTAACACAGGGGGCGGTTGGCTACACCTTC.

The chain carries TRBV28 and TRBJ1-2, with 9 bases lining up with TRBD1. Germline trimming cut 5 bases from V and 4 bases from J; bases unmatched to any gene: 11. CDR1 is MDHEN, CDR2 SYDVKM, per germline. The CDR3 has 16 amino acids. CDR3 sequence reads: CASSTHVGTGSYGYTF. CDR3 in DNA: TGTGCCAGCAGTACTCATGTAGGGACAGGGAGCTATGGCTACACCTTC.

V usage is TRBV9 and J usage is TRBJ2-3; 12 nucleotides agree with TRBD2. Germline V gene data show CDR1 as SGDLS and CDR2 as YYNGEE. The CDR3 runs to 16 residues. Germline trimming cut 4 bases from V and 2 bases from J; bases unmatched to any gene: 5. As DNA, the CDR3 is TGTGCCAGCAGCTCCGGGACTAGCGGGTACACAGATACGCAGTATTTT. The encoded protein is CASSSGTSGYTDTQYF. Together with reference TRBV9 and TRBJ2-3, the CDR3 gives the full variable domain: DSGVTQTPKHLITATGQRVTLRCSPRSGDLSVYWYQQSLDQGLQFLIQYYNGEERAKGNILERFSAQQFPDLHSELNLSSLELGDSALYFCASSSGTSGYTDTQYFGPGTRLTVL.

V is TRBV3-1 (or the pseudogene TRBV3-2) and J is TRBJ2-6, with TRBD1 identical over 8 bases. The CDR3 is made up of 16 amino acids. Germline CDR1 LGHDT, CDR2 YNNKEL (reference sequence). The J segment lost 0 bases and the V segment lost 5 bases, leaving 3 bases of the junction unmatched. This CDR3 is CASSFTGGSGANVLTF. CDR3 in DNA: TGTGCCAGCAGCTTTACAGGGGGCTCTGGGGCCAACGTCCTGACTTTC.

The genes are TRBV7-9 and TRBJ1-2, with TRBD1 matching 8 bases. J lost 1 base, V lost 5 bases, and 12 bases had no gene match. The CDR3 is 17 amino acids. Germline V CDR1 and CDR2: SEHNR, FQNEAQ (reference sequence). The CDR3 coding sequence is TGTGCCAGCAGCAAACGGGGACAGGAGCCCTTTAACTATGGCTACACCTTC. Translating gives CASSKRGQEPFNYGYTF. Complete variable domain (other parts from reference TRBV7-9 and TRBJ1-2): DTGVSQNPRHKITKRGQNVTFRCDPISEHNRLYWYRQTLGQGPEFLTYFQNEAQLEKSRLLSDRFSAERPKGSFSTLEIQRTEQGDSAMYLCASSKRGQEPFNYGYTFGSGTRLTVV.

V gene TRBV11-2 combines with J gene TRBJ2-1; a possible D gene is TRBD1 (5 bases). The germline V gene has CDR1 SGHAT and CDR2 FQNNGV. V gave up 0 bases and J gave up 12 bases, with 12 bases separating them. The CDR3 spans 13 residues. CDR3 loop: CASSLDLGRGQFF. The CDR3, as DNA: TGTGCCAGCAGCTTAGATTTGGGGCGCGGGCAGTTCTTC.

This sequence joins TRBV5-1 and TRBJ2-7; 9 nucleotides match TRBD1. Germline V CDR1 and CDR2: SGHRS, YFSETQ. Trimming cost V 4 bases and J 4 bases; bases outside gene matches: 6. The CDR3 runs 14 residues. CDR3 sequence reads: CASSAGTGSYEQYF. CDR3 DNA: TGCGCCAGCAGCGCCGGGACAGGGTCATACGAGCAGTACTTC.

The chain joins TRBV7-2 to TRBJ1-4; a weak D match, TRBD1 (5 bases). The germline CDR1 and CDR2 sequences are SGHTA and FQGNSA. Trimming removed 5 bases at V and 7 bases at J, with 14 bases between. The CDR3 has 14 amino acids. The CDR3 region is CASSRPGGSEKLFF. The CDR3 nucleotides read TGTGCCAGCAGCCGGCCGGGGGGTAGTGAAAAACTGTTTTTT.

With respect to this clone: The sample contains more than one DNA sequence encoding this CDR3. The rearrangement uses TRBV28 and TRBJ2-7; D remains unclear. Between the trimmed V and J ends, which lost 2 bases and 2 bases, there was a span of 10 bases. The germline CDR1 and CDR2 sequences are MDHEN and SYDVKM. The CDR3 length is 14 residues. CDR3 sequence: CASSLPPGAYEQYF. CDR3 in DNA: TGTGCCAGCAGTTTACCCCCAGGCGCCTACGAGCAGTACTTC.

The rearrangement joins TRBV30 to TRBJ1-5; maybe TRBD1 (6 bases). CDR1 is GTSNPN and CDR2 is SVGIG in the germline V gene (reference sequence). This CDR3 spans 15 amino acids. V was shortened by 2 bases and J by 6 bases, with 17 bases between the two germline ends. The CDR3 is CAWSMGHAGGQPQHF. In DNA, the CDR3 is TGTGCCTGGAGTATGGGACACGCGGGCGGTCAGCCCCAGCATTTT.

CDR3 sequence: CASSQVHRGSGYTF. Here the CDR3 DNA reads TGCGCCAGCAGCCAAGTTCACAGGGGGTCGGGCTACACCTTC. The chain has TRBV4-1 and TRBJ1-2, with 8 nucleotides matching TRBD1. J lost 8 bases, V lost 1 base, and 6 bases had no gene match. Germline V lookup: CDR1 MGHRA, CDR2 YSYEKL. This CDR3 is 14 amino acids long.